This T cell receptor beta chain was profiled in a study of blood T cell repertoires in COVID-19. For the study at large: Sites in the United States, Italy and Spain provided acute and convalescent COVID-19 samples.

In the original workflow: Estimation of nucleated cell counts relied on the amplification of reference gene primers. Only in-frame clones appear in the TCRdb table, and some are missing; sequencing was by immunoSEQ multiplex PCR. V, J and clone size were drawn from that table, and D and trimming were deduced from the DNA. Among 110,000 to 150,000 clones listed, 80% were seen once. The V gene lost 1 base and the J gene lost 0 bases, with 13 bases spanning the gap. Germline V gives CDR1 SGHRS, CDR2 YFSETQ. The CDR3 spans 16 residues. This sequence joins TRBV5-1 and TRBJ1-1, with D unresolved. The specimen sequenced was peripheral blood. This receptor was taken from a man in his 70s who had recovered from COVID-19. CDR3 protein: CASSLRRRELNTEAFF. For the CDR3, the DNA is TGCGCCAGCAGCTTGAGGCGAAGGGAGTTGAACACTGAAGCTTTCTTT.